Sequencing of this T cell receptor beta chain was carried out in a study of T cells in Graves' hyperthyroidism and ophthalmopathy. Study context: Before any treatment, at initial diagnosis, peripheral blood was collected. General study findings and limits: Separating ophthalmopathy from stable hyperthyroidism was achieved by a 13 V-J model.

This CDR3 comprises 13 residues. Trimming took 6 bases from V and 6 from J; bases not matched to a gene: 5. The germline CDR1 and CDR2 sequences are SGHDN and FVKESK. The TCR beta CDR3 regions underwent amplification using RNA transcripts as the source. With the HTBI primer set, the TCR CDR3 went through a first round of RT-PCR. MiXCR, run by TCRdb on the multiplex PCR reads, gives a single entry per CDR3 protein. The repertoire includes roughly 420,000 distinct CDR3 sequences, approximately 13% of them detected once, and 4% to 6.5% sits in the top ten. Comments on this clonotype: The antigen remains unidentified.

The clonotype comes from a woman younger than 30 with Graves' hyperthyroidism. This rearrangement joins TRBV14 to TRBJ1-2; 9 positions agree with TRBD1. The sequencing sample was made of blood. The DNA for the CDR3 is TGTGCCAGCAGGAGGACAGGGGTTGATGGCTACACCTTC. Protein: CASRRTGVDGYTF. The complete variable domain, with remaining parts taken from reference TRBV14 and TRBJ1-2, reads EAGVTQFPSHSVIEKGQTVTLRCDPISGHDNLYWYRRVMGKEIKFLLHFVKESKQDESGMPNNRFLAERTGGTYSTLKVQPAELEDSGVYFCASRRTGVDGYTFGSGTRLTVV.